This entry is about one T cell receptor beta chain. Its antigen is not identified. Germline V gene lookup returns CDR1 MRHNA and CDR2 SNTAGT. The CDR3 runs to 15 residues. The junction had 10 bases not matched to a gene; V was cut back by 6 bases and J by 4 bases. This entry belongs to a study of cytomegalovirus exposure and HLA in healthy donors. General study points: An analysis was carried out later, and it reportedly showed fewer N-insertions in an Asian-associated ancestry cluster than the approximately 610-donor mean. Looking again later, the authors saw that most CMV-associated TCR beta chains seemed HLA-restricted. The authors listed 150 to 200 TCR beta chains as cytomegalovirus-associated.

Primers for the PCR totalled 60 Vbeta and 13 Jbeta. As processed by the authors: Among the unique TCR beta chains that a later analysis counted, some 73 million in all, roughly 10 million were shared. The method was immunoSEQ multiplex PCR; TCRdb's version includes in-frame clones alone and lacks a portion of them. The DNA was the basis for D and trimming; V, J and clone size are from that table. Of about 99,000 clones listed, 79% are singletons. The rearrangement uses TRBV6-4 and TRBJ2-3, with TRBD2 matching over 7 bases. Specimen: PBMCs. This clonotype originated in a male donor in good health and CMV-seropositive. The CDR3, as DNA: TGTGCCAGCAGGGGTACAGGTGCGGGGGCAGATACGCAGTATTTT. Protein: CASRGTGAGADTQYF.